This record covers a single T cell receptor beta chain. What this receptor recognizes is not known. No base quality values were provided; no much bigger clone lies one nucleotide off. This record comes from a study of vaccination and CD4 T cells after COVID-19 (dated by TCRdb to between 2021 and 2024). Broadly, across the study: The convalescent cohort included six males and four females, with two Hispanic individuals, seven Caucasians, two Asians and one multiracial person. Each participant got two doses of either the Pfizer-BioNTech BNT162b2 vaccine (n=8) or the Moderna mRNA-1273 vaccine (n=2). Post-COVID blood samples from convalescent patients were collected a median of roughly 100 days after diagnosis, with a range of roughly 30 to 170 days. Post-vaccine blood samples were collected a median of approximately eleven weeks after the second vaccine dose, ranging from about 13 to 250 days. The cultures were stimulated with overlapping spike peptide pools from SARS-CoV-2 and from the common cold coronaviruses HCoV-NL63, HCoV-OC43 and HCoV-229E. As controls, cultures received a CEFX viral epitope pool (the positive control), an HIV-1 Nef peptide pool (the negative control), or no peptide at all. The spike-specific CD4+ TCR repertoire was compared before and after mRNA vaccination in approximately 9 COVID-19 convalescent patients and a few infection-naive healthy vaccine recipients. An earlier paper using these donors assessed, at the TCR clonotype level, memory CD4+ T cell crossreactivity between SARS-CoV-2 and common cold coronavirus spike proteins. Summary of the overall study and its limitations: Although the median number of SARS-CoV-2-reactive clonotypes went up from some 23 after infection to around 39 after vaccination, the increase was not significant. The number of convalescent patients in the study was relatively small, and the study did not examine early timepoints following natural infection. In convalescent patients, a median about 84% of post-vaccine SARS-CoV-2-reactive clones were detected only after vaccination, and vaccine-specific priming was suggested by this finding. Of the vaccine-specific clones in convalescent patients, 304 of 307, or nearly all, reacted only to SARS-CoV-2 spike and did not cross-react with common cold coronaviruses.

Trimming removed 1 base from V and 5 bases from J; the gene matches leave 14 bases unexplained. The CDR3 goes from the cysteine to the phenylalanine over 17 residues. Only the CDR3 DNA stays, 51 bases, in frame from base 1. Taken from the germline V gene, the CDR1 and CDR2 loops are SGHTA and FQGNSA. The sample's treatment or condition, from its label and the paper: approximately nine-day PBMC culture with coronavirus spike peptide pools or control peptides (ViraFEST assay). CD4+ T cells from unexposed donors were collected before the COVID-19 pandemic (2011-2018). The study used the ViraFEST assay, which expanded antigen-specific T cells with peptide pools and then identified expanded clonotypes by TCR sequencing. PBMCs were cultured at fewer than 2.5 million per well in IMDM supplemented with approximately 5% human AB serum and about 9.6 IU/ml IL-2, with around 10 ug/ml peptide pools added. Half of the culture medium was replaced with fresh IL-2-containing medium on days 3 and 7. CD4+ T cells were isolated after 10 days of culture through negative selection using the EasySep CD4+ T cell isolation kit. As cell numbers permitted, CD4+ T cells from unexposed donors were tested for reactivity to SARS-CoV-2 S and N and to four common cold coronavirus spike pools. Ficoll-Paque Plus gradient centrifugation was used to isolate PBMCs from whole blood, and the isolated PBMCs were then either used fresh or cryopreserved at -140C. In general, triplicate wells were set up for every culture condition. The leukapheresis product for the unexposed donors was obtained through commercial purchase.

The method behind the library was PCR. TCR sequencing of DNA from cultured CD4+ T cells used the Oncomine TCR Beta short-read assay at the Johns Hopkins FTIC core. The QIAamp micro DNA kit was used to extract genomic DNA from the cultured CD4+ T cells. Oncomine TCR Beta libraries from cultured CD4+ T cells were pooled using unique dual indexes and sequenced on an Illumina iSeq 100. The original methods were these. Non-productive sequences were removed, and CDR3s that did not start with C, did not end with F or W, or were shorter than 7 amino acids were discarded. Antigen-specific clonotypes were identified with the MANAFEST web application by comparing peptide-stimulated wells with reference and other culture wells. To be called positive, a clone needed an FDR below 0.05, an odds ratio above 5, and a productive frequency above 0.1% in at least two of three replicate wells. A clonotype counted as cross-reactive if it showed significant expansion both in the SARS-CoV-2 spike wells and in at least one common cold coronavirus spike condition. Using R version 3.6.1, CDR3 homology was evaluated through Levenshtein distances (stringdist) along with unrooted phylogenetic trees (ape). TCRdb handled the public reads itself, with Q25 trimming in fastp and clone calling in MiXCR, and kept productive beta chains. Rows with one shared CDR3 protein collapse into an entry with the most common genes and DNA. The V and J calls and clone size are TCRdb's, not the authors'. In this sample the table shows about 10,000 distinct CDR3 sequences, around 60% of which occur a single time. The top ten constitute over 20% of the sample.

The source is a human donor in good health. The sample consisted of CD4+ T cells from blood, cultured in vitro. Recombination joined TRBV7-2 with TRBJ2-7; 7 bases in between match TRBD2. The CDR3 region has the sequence CASSLGPGGIALHEQYF. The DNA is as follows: TGTGCCAGCAGCTTAGGCCCCGGGGGGATTGCTCTTCACGAGCAGTACTTC.